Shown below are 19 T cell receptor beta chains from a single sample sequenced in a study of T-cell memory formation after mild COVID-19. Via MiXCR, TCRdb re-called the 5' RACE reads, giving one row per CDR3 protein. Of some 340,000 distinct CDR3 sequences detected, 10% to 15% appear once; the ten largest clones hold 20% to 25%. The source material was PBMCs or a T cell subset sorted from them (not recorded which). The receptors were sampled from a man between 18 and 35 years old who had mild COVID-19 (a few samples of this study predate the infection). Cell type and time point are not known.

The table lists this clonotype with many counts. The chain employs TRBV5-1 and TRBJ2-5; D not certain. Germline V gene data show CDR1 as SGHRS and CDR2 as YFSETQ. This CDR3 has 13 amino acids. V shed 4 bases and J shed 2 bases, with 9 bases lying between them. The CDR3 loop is CASSPGTQETQYF. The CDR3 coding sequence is TGCGCCAGCAGCCCCGGAACACAAGAGACCCAGTACTTC.

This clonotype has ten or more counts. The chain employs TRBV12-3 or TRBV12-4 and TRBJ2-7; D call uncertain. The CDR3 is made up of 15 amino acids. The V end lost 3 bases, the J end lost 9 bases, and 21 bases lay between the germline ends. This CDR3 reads CASSLGLGQTFGQYF. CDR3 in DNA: TGTGCCAGCAGTTTGGGTTTAGGGCAGACATTTGGGCAGTACTTC.

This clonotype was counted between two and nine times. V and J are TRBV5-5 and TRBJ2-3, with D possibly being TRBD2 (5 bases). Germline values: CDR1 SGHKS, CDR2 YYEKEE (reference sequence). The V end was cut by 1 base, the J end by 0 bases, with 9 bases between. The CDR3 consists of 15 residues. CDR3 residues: CASSLSGYSTDTQYF. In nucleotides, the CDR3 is TGTGCCAGCAGCTTGTCGGGGTATAGCACAGATACGCAGTATTTT. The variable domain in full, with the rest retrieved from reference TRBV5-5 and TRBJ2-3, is DAGVTQSPTHLIKTRGQQVTLRCSPISGHKSVSWYQQVLGQGPQFIFQYYEKEERGRGNFPDRFSARQFPNYSSELNVNALLLGDSALYLCASSLSGYSTDTQYFGPGTRLTVL.

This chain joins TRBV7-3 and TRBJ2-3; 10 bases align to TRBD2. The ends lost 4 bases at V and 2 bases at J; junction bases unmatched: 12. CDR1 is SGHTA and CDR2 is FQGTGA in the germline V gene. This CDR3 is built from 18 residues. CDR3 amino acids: CASSSQEDSGGYTDTQYF. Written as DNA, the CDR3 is TGTGCCAGCAGCTCCCAAGAGGATAGCGGGGGGTACACAGATACGCAGTATTTT.

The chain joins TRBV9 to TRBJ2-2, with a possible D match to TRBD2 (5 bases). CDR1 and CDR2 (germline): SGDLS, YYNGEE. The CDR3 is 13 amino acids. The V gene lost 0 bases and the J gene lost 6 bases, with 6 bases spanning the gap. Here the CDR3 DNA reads TGTGCCAGCAGCGTAGTCGGGGCCGGGGAGCTGTTTTTT. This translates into CASSVVGAGELFF.

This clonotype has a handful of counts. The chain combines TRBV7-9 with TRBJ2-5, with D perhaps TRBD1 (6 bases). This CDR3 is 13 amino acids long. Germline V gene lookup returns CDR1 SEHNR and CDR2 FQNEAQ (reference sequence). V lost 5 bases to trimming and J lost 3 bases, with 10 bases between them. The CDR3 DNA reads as TGTGCCAGCAGCGCGGACAGCGAAGAGACCCAGTACTTC. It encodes CASSADSEETQYF.

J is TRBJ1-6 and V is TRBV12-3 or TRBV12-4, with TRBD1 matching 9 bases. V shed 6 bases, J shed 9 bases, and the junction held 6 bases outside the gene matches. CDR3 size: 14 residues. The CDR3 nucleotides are TGTGCCAGCAGGACGGGACAGGGATTTTCACCCCTCCACTTT. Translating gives CASRTGQGFSPLHF.

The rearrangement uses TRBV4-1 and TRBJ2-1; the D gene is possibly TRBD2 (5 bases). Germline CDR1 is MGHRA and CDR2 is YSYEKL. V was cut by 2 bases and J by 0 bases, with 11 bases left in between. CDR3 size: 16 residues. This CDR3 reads CASSQMGADSYNEQFF. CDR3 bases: TGCGCCAGCAGCCAAATGGGAGCGGACTCCTACAATGAGCAGTTCTTC.

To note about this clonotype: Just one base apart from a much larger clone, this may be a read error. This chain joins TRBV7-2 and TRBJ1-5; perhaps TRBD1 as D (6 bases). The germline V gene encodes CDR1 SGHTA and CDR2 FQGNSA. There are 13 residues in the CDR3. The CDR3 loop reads CANSPGVDQPQHF. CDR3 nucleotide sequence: TGTGCCAACAGCCCAGGGGTCGATCAGCCCCAGCATTTT.

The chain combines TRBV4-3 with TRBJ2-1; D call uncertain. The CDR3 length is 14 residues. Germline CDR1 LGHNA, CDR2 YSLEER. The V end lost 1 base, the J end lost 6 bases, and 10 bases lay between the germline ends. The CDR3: CASSQVIPPNEQFF. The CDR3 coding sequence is TGCGCCAGCAGCCAAGTGATCCCTCCCAATGAGCAGTTCTTC.

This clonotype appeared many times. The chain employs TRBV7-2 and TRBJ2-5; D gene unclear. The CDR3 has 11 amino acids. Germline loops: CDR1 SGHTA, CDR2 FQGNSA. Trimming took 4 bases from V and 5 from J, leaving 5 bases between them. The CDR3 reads CASSSWETQYF. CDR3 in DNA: TGTGCCAGCAGCTCCTGGGAGACCCAGTACTTC.

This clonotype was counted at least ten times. The CDR3 reads CASSRDSQGGQPQHF. In DNA form, the CDR3 reads TGTGCCAGCAGTCGGGACTCCCAAGGAGGCCAGCCCCAGCATTTT. The chain couples TRBV2 to TRBJ1-5, with D perhaps TRBD1 (5 bases). V lost 5 bases and J lost 7, with 18 bases in between. The length of the CDR3 is 15 residues. Per the germline V gene, CDR1 is SNHLY and CDR2 is FYNNEI.

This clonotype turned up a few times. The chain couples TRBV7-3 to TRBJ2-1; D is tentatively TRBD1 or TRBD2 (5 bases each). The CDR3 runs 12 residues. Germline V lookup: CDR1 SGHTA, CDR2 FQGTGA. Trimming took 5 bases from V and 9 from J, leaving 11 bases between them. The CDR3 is CASSVGVGEQFF. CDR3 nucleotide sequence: TGTGCCAGCAGCGTGGGGGTCGGTGAGCAGTTCTTC.

The CDR3 DNA reads as TGTGCCAGCAGTCCCTCCCCCTGGGCGAACACTGAAGCTTTCTTT. Residues: CASSPSPWANTEAFF. The V call is TRBV6-2 or TRBV6-3, the J call TRBJ1-1; D remains ambiguous. V lost 5 bases and J 1 base, leaving 14 bases between the germline ends. This CDR3 is built from 15 residues. The V gene's germline CDR1 is MNHEY and CDR2 SVGEGT.

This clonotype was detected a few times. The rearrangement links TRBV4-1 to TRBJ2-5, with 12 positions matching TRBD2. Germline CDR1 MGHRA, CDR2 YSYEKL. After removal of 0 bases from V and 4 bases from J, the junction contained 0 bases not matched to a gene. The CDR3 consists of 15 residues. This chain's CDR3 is CASSQETSGGETQYF. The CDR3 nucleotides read TGCGCCAGCAGCCAAGAGACTAGCGGGGGAGAGACCCAGTACTTC.

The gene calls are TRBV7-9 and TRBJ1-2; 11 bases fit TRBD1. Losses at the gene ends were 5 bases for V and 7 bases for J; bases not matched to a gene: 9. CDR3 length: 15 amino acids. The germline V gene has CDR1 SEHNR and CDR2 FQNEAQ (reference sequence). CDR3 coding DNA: TGTGCCAGCAGCGGACCGGACAGGGGGCTTGGTGGCTACACCTTC. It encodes CASSGPDRGLGGYTF. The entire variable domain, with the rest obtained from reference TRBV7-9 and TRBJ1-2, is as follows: DTGVSQNPRHKITKRGQNVTFRCDPISEHNRLYWYRQTLGQGPEFLTYFQNEAQLEKSRLLSDRFSAERPKGSFSTLEIQRTEQGDSAMYLCASSGPDRGLGGYTFGSGTRLTVV.

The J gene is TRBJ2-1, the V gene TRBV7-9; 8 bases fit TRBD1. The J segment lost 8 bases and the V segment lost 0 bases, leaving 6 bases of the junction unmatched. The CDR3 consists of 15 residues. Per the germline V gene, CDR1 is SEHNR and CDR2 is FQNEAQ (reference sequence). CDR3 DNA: TGTGCCAGCAGCTTAGCGAGGACAGGGATGGATGAGCAGTTCTTC. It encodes CASSLARTGMDEQFF.

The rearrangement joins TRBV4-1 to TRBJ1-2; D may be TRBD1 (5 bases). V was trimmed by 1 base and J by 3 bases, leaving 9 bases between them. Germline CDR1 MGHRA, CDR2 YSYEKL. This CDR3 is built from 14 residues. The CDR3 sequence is CASSQVTGYYGYTF. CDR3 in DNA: TGCGCCAGCAGCCAAGTAACAGGATACTATGGCTACACCTTC.

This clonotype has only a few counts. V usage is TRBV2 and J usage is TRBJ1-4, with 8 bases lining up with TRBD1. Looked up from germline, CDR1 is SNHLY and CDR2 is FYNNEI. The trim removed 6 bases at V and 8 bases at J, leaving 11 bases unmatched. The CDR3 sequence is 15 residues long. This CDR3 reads CASRPDRGEEEKLFF. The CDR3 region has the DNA TGTGCCAGCAGACCAGACAGGGGCGAGGAAGAAAAACTGTTTTTT. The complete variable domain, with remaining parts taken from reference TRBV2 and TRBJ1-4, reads EPEVTQTPSHQVTQMGQEVILRCVPISNHLYFYWYRQILGQKVEFLVSFYNNEISEKSEIFDDQFSVERPDGSNFTLKIRSTKLEDSAMYFCASRPDRGEEEKLFFGSGTQLSVL.